What follows is one T cell receptor beta chain and its context. Its antigen is not known. TCRdb's copy holds only in-frame clones and misses some; the assay was immunoSEQ multiplex PCR. The table shows roughly 86,000 clones, with around 85% occurring only once. The CDR3 is 14 residues long. The germline V and J ends were trimmed by 7 bases and 1 base, with 14 bases remaining between them. Looked up from germline, CDR1 is SQVTM and CDR2 is ANQGSEA. This sample stems from a study of OX40 agonist ivuxolimab in advanced cancers. Study context: Among those enrolled, mean age was approximately 62 years (range roughly 20 to 85) and about 82% were male. General study points: Which antigen the expanded peripheral T cells recognized is unknown.

Sampling times: baseline, cycle 4 day 1, cycle 7 day 1. The sample consisted of CD4+ or CD8+ T cells sorted from blood, taken in a trial of the OX40 agonist ivuxolimab. This clonotype was sampled from an adult with an advanced solid tumor such as melanoma, head and neck, liver or kidney cancer. The gene calls are TRBV29-1 and TRBJ2-1; D is possibly TRBD2 (7 bases). The CDR3 loop reads CSATAGASYNEQFF. The CDR3 region has the DNA TGCAGCGCAACGGCGGGGGCTTCCTACAATGAGCAGTTCTTC.